One and the same sample provided the 10 T cell receptor beta chains below, sequenced in a study of technical replicates of blood from several donors. TCRdb's table, derived via immunoSEQ multiplex PCR, lists solely in-frame clones and lacks some. Of tens of thousands of clones in the sample, 93% were seen once. The source material was T cells isolated from PBMCs. The receptors here all came from a human donor in good health.

The chain links TRBV9 to TRBJ1-2, with D tentatively TRBD1 (5 bases). Germline CDR1 and CDR2: SGDLS and YYNGEE. V lost 0 bases and J lost 5, with 14 bases in between. There are 15 residues in the CDR3. CDR3 in amino acids: CASSVGLDKTYGYTF. The CDR3 DNA follows: TGTGCCAGCAGCGTAGGTTTGGACAAAACTTATGGCTACACCTTC.

J is TRBJ2-7 and V is TRBV5-5; a weak D match, TRBD2 (6 bases). The germline V gene has CDR1 SGHKS and CDR2 YYEKEE (reference sequence). The CDR3 is 14 residues long. V was shortened by 2 bases and J by 6 bases, with 15 bases between the two germline ends. The chain's CDR3 is CASSFGREFSEQYF. In DNA form, the CDR3 reads TGTGCCAGCAGCTTTGGTCGGGAGTTTTCCGAGCAGTACTTC.

The rearrangement uses TRBV5-8 and TRBJ1-5; 9 bases align to TRBD1. This CDR3 is 16 amino acids long. Germline values: CDR1 SGHTS, CDR2 YDEGEE. Germline trimming cut 4 bases from V and 4 bases from J; bases unmatched to any gene: 9. Here the CDR3 reads CASSLARDRVNQPQHF. The CDR3 coding sequence is TGTGCCAGCAGCCTTGCCCGGGACAGGGTGAATCAGCCCCAGCATTTT.

The chain carries TRBV19 and TRBJ2-2; 7 nucleotides agree with TRBD2. Trimming removed 6 bases from V and 6 bases from J; junction bases left unmatched: 7. CDR3 length equals 14 residues. The germline CDR1 and CDR2 sequences are LNHDA and SQIVND (reference sequence). CDR3 in DNA: TGTGCCAGTAGCGCGGGGGTTCGATCCGGGGAGCTGTTTTTT. Translating gives CASSAGVRSGELFF.

This clone was seen just once. The CDR3 protein is CASSSTGSGNTIYF. The CDR3 bases are TGCGCCAGCAGCTCTACAGGGTCAGGAAACACCATATATTTT. The chain employs TRBV5-1 and TRBJ1-3; D is perhaps TRBD1 (6 bases). CDR3 length: 14 amino acids. Trimming took off 3 bases at V and 4 bases at J, with 11 bases between the two ends. Per the germline V gene, CDR1 is SGHRS and CDR2 is YFSETQ.

V is TRBV30 and J is TRBJ1-1; no reliable D call. This CDR3 region has 13 residues. Between the trimmed V and J ends, which lost 3 bases and 0 bases, there was a span of 8 bases. Germline CDR1 reads GTSNPN; CDR2 reads SVGIG (reference sequence). The CDR3, as DNA: TGTGCCTGGAGCCCGCTAATGAACACTGAAGCTTTCTTT. This codes for CAWSPLMNTEAFF.

In its sample, this clone was seen once. The V and J genes are TRBV5-4 and TRBJ2-7, with a tentative D call TRBD1 (6 bases). This CDR3 spans 12 amino acids. Trimming took off 6 bases at V and 5 bases at J, with 12 bases between the two ends. The germline V gene has CDR1 SGHNT and CDR2 YYREEE (reference sequence). The CDR3 DNA is TGTGCCAGCAAAGCCAGGGGCCACGAGCAGTACTTC. Its protein is CASKARGHEQYF.

V and J are TRBV2 and TRBJ1-2, with unresolved D. The V gene's germline CDR1 is SNHLY and CDR2 FYNNEI. The germline V and J ends were trimmed by 7 bases and 8 bases, with 17 bases remaining between them. This CDR3 region has 13 residues. CDR3 residues: CASNLKGAGGYTF. The CDR3 DNA follows: TGTGCCAGCAATCTCAAGGGAGCCGGCGGCTACACCTTC.

The chain couples TRBV7-9 to TRBJ1-4; tentative D call: TRBD1 (5 bases). The CDR3 spans 15 residues. Trimming took off 1 base at V and 6 bases at J, with 12 bases between the two ends. Germline V gene lookup returns CDR1 SEHNR and CDR2 FQNEAQ (reference sequence). The DNA of the CDR3 is TGTGCCAGCAGCTTAGAGGGGTGGGCAGATGAAAAACTGTTTTTT. Amino acids: CASSLEGWADEKLFF.

The rearrangement joins TRBV13 to TRBJ2-3, with D possibly TRBD2 on 5 matching bases. The CDR3 is 18 amino acids. With 1 base removed from V and 1 base from J, the gap between germline ends came to 18 bases. Germline V gene data show CDR1 as PRHDT and CDR2 as FYEKMQ (reference sequence). The DNA of the CDR3 is TGTGCCAGCAGCTTAGATCGGAAGCGGCCTCCGGGCACAGATACGCAGTATTTT. Its protein product is CASSLDRKRPPGTDTQYF.